This T cell receptor beta chain was sequenced in a study of T cell changes during pregnancy in multiple sclerosis. Only a few counts were recorded for this clone. The data were produced by immunoSEQ multiplex PCR, yet TCRdb's version contains in-frame clones alone and is incomplete. Of some 40,000 clones in the sample, about 90% were seen once. Sequencing was performed on peripheral blood, taken in the second trimester of pregnancy. The source is a female donor in good health, enrolled as a control in a pregnancy study.

The CDR3 DNA reads TGTGCCATCAGTGAGGACGTGCGGTACACTGAAGCTTTCTTT. Its protein product is CAISEDVRYTEAFF. The chain couples TRBV10-3 to TRBJ1-1; D remains unclear. Deletions cut 2 bases from V and 3 bases from J, with 10 bases between. In germline, CDR1 is ENHRY, CDR2 SYGVKD. This CDR3 region has 14 residues.